This is a list of T cell receptor beta chains from one sample in a study of T-cell reconstitution after alpha-beta-depleted transplantation in children. TCRdb redid the calling of the PCR reads with MiXCR, one entry per CDR3 protein. The table lists 65,000 to 90,000 distinct CDR3 sequences, roughly 11% of them singletons. This sample comprised PBMCs, obtained before TCRalphabeta/CD19-depleted stem cell transplant. These receptors were taken from a boy younger than 18 with acute myeloid leukemia, due to receive a stem cell transplant. CDR3s include the opening cysteine and the closing phenylalanine or tryptophan. Each record gives: V gene, J gene, clone size, D gene, CDR3 DNA, CDR3 protein. The D gene is left open where the match is weak. Size tells how often a clone was seen (once, few, many) or the class of an expanded clone, and some rows leave it out.

V gene: TRBV7-2; J gene: TRBJ2-2; clone size: many; D gene: NA; CDR3 DNA: TGTGCCAGCAGCTTTTCTACTAGAATTTATAACACCGGGGAGCTGTTTTTT; CDR3 protein: CASSFSTRIYNTGELFF
V gene: TRBV9; J gene: TRBJ2-5; clone size: many; D gene: NA; CDR3 DNA: TGTGCCAGCAGTTCCGACTCGGGCCCACCGCGAGAGACCCAGTACTTC; CDR3 protein: CASSSDSGPPRETQYF
V gene: TRBV6-2/TRBV6-3; J gene: TRBJ2-7; clone size: NA; D gene: TRBD2; CDR3 DNA: TGTGCCAGCCATAGACTAGCGGGAGGGAGATACGAGCAGTACTTC; CDR3 protein: CASHRLAGGRYEQYF
V gene: TRBV29-1; J gene: TRBJ2-1; clone size: NA; D gene: NA; CDR3 DNA: TGCAGCGTTGAAGGTGGTCTCGGGGTTGGGGAGCAGTTCTTC; CDR3 protein: CSVEGGLGVGEQFF
V gene: TRBV5-8; J gene: TRBJ1-2; clone size: many; D gene: TRBD1; CDR3 DNA: TGTGCCAGCAGCTCGGGACAGGACAACTATGGCTACACCTTC; CDR3 protein: CASSSGQDNYGYTF
V gene: TRBV29-1; J gene: TRBJ1-2; clone size: many; D gene: TRBD1; CDR3 DNA: TGCAGCGTTACCACAGGGGAGTCGAATGGCTACACCTTC; CDR3 protein: CSVTTGESNGYTF
V gene: TRBV5-4; J gene: TRBJ2-5; clone size: many; D gene: TRBD2; CDR3 DNA: TGTGCCAGCAGCTCGGGCGGGAGGGCCCTCCAAGAGACCCAGTACTTC; CDR3 protein: CASSSGGRALQETQYF
V gene: TRBV20-1; J gene: TRBJ1-1; clone size: many; D gene: NA; CDR3 DNA: TGCAGTGCTCGGGACGGCGGCACTGAAGCTTTCTTT; CDR3 protein: CSARDGGTEAFF
V gene: TRBV5-1; J gene: TRBJ2-2; clone size: many; D gene: NA; CDR3 DNA: TGCGCCAGCCAGCGAGTCCTTGACACCGGGGAGCTGTTTTTT; CDR3 protein: CASQRVLDTGELFF
V gene: TRBV20-1; J gene: TRBJ2-3; clone size: many; D gene: TRBD2; CDR3 DNA: TGCAGTGCTAAACTAATACGACTAGCGGACAGCACAGATACGCAGTATTTT; CDR3 protein: CSAKLIRLADSTDTQYF